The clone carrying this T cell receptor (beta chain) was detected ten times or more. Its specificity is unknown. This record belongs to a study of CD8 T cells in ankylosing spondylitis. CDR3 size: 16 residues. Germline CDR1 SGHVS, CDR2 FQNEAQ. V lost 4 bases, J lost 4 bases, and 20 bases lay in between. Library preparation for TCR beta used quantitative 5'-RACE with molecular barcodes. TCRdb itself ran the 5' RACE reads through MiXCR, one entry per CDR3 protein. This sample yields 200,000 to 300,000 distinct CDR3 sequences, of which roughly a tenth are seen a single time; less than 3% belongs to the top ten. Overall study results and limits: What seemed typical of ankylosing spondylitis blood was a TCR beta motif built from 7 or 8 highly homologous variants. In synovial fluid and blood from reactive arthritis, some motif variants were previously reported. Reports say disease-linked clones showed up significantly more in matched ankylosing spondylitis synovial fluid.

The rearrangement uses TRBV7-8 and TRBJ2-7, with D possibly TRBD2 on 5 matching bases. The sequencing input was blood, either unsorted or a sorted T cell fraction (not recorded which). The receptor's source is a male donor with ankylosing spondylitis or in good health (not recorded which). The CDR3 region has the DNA TGTGCCAGCAGCTCACCTCGCTCCAGCGGAGTGTACGAGCAGTACTTC. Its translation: CASSSPRSSGVYEQYF.